A selection of T cell receptor beta chains follows, all from one sample in a study of T cell repertoires in cytomegalovirus infection. MiXCR, run by TCRdb on the reads, gives a single entry per CDR3 protein. The sample consists of approximately 110,000 distinct CDR3 sequences, about 30% of them appearing once. These receptors' antigens are unknown. The sample was CD8+ T cells from cultured PBMCs, taken from culture after CMV antigen stimulation. The receptor source for this set is a human donor in good health (CMV status not recorded). Some clones in this sample may be carry-over from other donors' samples. CDR3s include the opening cysteine and the closing phenylalanine or tryptophan. The order of the fields is CDR3 length, clone size, V gene, J gene, D gene, CDR3 DNA, CDR3 protein. A D gene is named only where the DNA matches it firmly. A clone size is listed for some rows: how often the clone was seen (once, few, many), or a class if it is expanded.

>15|many|TRBV19|TRBJ2-7|.
TGTGCCAGTAGTACCGATCCGGGGGCGCTGTACGAGCAGTACTTC
CASSTDPGALYEQYF
>14|many|TRBV11-2|TRBJ2-2|.
TGTGCCAGCAGCTCATGGCTCTCCACCGGGGAGCTGTTTTTT
CASSSWLSTGELFF
>14|.|TRBV2|TRBJ2-5|.
TGTGCCAGCAGTGTCCAGGGCCAAAGGGAGACCCAGTACTTC
CASSVQGQRETQYF
>15|many|TRBV7-2|TRBJ2-3|.
TGTGCCAGCAGCCCTACTGAGGCATCGACAGATACGCAGTATTTT
CASSPTEASTDTQYF
>15|.|TRBV7-9|TRBJ2-7|.
TGTGCCAGCAGCTCCGCTCTGACGGCCTCCTACGAGCAGTACTTC
CASSSALTASYEQYF
>11|few|TRBV28|TRBJ1-2|.
TGTGCCAGCACTCCAGGATATGGCTACACCTTC
CASTPGYGYTF
>14|.|TRBV6-5|TRBJ2-5|.
TGTGCCAGCAGTTACGGGGGAAACCAAGAGACCCAGTACTTC
CASSYGGNQETQYF
>12|.|TRBV9|TRBJ1-2|TRBD1
TGTGCCAGCGAGGACAGGGCCTATGGCTACACCTTC
CASEDRAYGYTF
>12|many|TRBV6-1|TRBJ1-1|.
TGTGCCAGCAGTAGGGGGGGCACTGAAGCTTTCTTT
CASSRGGTEAFF
>17|few|TRBV20-1|TRBJ2-5|TRBD2
TGCAGTGCTAGAGGCAATGGGCGGGGGGCACATGGGGGGACCCAGTACTTC
CSARGNGRGAHGGTQYF
>18|.|TRBV7-4|TRBJ1-5|.
TGTGCCAGCAGCTTAGAGGATCCGAGGGTTTATAGCAATCAGCCCCAGCATTTT
CASSLEDPRVYSNQPQHF
>17|.|TRBV28|TRBJ1-1|TRBD1
TGTGCCAGCAGTTTAGGGGGCAGGGGGCTTAAGAACACTGAAGCTTTCTTT
CASSLGGRGLKNTEAFF
>15|.|TRBV28|TRBJ2-7|.
TGTGCCAGCAGTCCCCGGCGTTCCGTTTCCGACGAGCAGTACTTC
CASSPRRSVSDEQYF
>16|.|TRBV6-1|TRBJ2-1|.
TGTGCCAGCAGTTACATCGCCAGGGGCCCGCACAATGAGCAGTTCTTC
CASSYIARGPHNEQFF
>18|.|TRBV7-2|TRBJ2-7|TRBD2
TGTGCCAGCACCGTCATGGGAACTAGCGGGGGATCATACTACGAGCAGTACTTC
CASTVMGTSGGSYYEQYF
>15|.|TRBV15|TRBJ2-7|TRBD2
TGTGCCACCAGAGGGATAGCGGGTCACACCTACGAGCAGTACTTC
CATRGIAGHTYEQYF
>16|.|TRBV20-1|TRBJ1-4|.
TGCAGTGCTCCGGACCCCATGAGCACAACTAATGAAAAACTGTTTTTT
CSAPDPMSTTNEKLFF
>13|few|TRBV11-2|TRBJ2-4|TRBD2
TGTGCCAGCAAGATAGCGGGGGAAAACATTCAGTACTTC
CASKIAGENIQYF
>13|.|TRBV7-2|TRBJ2-7|.
TGTGCCAGCAGCAGTGATGGCTGTTACGAGCAGTACTTC
CASSSDGCYEQYF
>15|.|TRBV19|TRBJ2-7|TRBD1
TGTGCCAGTAGGCCTAGGGGGCGAGACTCCTACGAGCAGTACTTC
CASRPRGRDSYEQYF
>15|many|TRBV6-1|TRBJ2-5|TRBD2
TGTGCCAGCACCCCCTCGCCGGGGGGACAAGAGACCCAGTACTTC
CASTPSPGGQETQYF
>15|.|TRBV9|TRBJ2-1|TRBD1
TGTGCCAGCAGCGTAGCGGGGACAGGGATCAATGAGCAGTTCTTC
CASSVAGTGINEQFF
>14|many|TRBV7-6|TRBJ1-5|.
TGTGCCAGCAGCTTAGGTTCAGACAATCAGCCCCAGCATTTT
CASSLGSDNQPQHF
>15|.|TRBV27|TRBJ2-7|TRBD1
TGTGCCAGCAGTTGGGGACAGGGGGCGTCCTACGAGCAGTACTTC
CASSWGQGASYEQYF
>15|few|TRBV7-9|TRBJ1-6|.
TGTGCCATTCAGGGAATTGAGTCCTATAATTCACCCCTCCACTTT
CAIQGIESYNSPLHF
>15|.|TRBV6-2/TRBV6-3|TRBJ1-2|.
TGTGCCAGCACCGATGGCGGGGGGCTCTTATATGGCTACACCTTC
CASTDGGGLLYGYTF
>17|many|TRBV7-9|TRBJ2-1|TRBD2
TGTGCCAGCAGCTTAGGGGGAGGACTAGCGGGGGGGCGTGAGCAGTTCTTC
CASSLGGGLAGGREQFF
>14|.|TRBV11-1|TRBJ2-5|.
TGTGCCAGCAGCTTTGGGCAGAACCAAGAGACCCAGTACTTC
CASSFGQNQETQYF
>14|.|TRBV19|TRBJ2-1|.
TGTGCCAGTAGCTCCGGGACTTACTACAATGAGCAGTTCTTC
CASSSGTYYNEQFF
>15|many|TRBV7-6|TRBJ1-1|.
TGTGCCAGCAGCTCCTCCCAGGAGCAGAACACTGAAGCTTTCTTT
CASSSSQEQNTEAFF
>14|few|TRBV7-8|TRBJ1-5|.
TGTGCCAGCAGCGCAACGGACCCACTCCAGCCCCAGCATTTT
CASSATDPLQPQHF
>14|few|TRBV7-6|TRBJ2-7|.
TGTGCCAGCACCCGGGGTGGAAGCTCCTACGAGCAGTACTTC
CASTRGGSSYEQYF
>13|.|TRBV10-3|TRBJ1-1|TRBD1
TGTGCCACCAGCCCCGGGACAGCTCCTGAAGCTTTCTTT
CATSPGTAPEAFF
>14|few|TRBV19|TRBJ2-7|.
TGTGCCAGTGGCGACAGAGAAAACTCTTACGAGCAGTACTTC
CASGDRENSYEQYF
>15|few|TRBV7-8|TRBJ2-7|TRBD2
TGTGCCAGCAGCTTGGACCCGACTAGCGGTTACGAGCAGTACTTC
CASSLDPTSGYEQYF
>14|.|TRBV7-4|TRBJ2-1|TRBD1
TGTGCCAGCAGCCCACTCGACAGGGACAATGAGCAGTTCTTC
CASSPLDRDNEQFF
>13|.|TRBV20-1|TRBJ2-1|.
TGCAGTGCTAACGACCCCCGAGCGGATGAGCAGTTCTTC
CSANDPRADEQFF
>14|few|TRBV5-4|TRBJ2-4|.
TGTGCCAGCAGCTTGTTGGGGGTCGAAAACATTCAGTACTTC
CASSLLGVENIQYF
>15|few|TRBV6-2/TRBV6-3|TRBJ1-6|.
TGTGCCAGCAGTCCGGCCGGGACGGGTAATTCACCCCTCCACTTT
CASSPAGTGNSPLHF
>16|.|TRBV13|TRBJ2-2|TRBD1
TGTGCCAGCAGCGGACCGGGACAGAGTTACACCGGGGAGCTGTTTTTT
CASSGPGQSYTGELFF
>15|.|TRBV20-1|TRBJ1-3|.
TGCAGTGCTCCTGGGGGGGGAAGCTCTGGAAACACCATATATTTT
CSAPGGGSSGNTIYF